The 25 T cell receptor beta chains presented below share a single source sample, sequenced in a study of blood T cell repertoires in COVID-19. The table came from immunoSEQ multiplex PCR; TCRdb's copy has only in-frame clones and leaves some out. The sample has about 40,000 clones, about 91% seen once. Sample: peripheral blood. The source is a woman of 80 years or more with acute or convalescent COVID-19.

The genes are TRBV5-1 and TRBJ1-1; D is ambiguous. There are 13 residues in the CDR3. The V end lost 4 bases, the J end lost 5 bases, and 12 bases lay between the germline ends. Per the germline V gene, CDR1 is SGHRS and CDR2 is YFSETQ. The CDR3 sequence: CASSLREGTEAFF. CDR3 DNA sequence: TGCGCCAGCAGCCTGAGGGAAGGGACTGAAGCTTTCTTT.

This chain uses TRBV5-1 with TRBJ1-4, with 8 bases identical to TRBD1. The CDR3 consists of 15 residues. With V trimmed by 3 bases and J by 3 bases, 4 bases remained unmatched. In germline, CDR1 is SGHRS, CDR2 YFSETQ. The CDR3 DNA sequence: TGCGCCAGCAGCTCTCAGGGGGCACCTAATGAAAAACTGTTTTTT. This encodes CASSSQGAPNEKLFF.

This clone was observed once. The V and J genes are TRBV15 and TRBJ2-1; TRBD1 aligns across 8 bases. The V segment lost 6 bases and the J segment 4 bases; nucleotides outside the gene matches: 5. CDR3 size: 14 residues. CDR1 is LNHNV and CDR2 is YYDKDF in the germline V gene (reference sequence). The CDR3 coding sequence is TGTGCCACCAGGACAGGGGCGGCTTACAATGAGCAGTTCTTC. This translates into CATRTGAAYNEQFF.

This rearrangement joins TRBV7-9 to TRBJ1-6; the match to TRBD1 covers 7 bases. CDR1 is SEHNR and CDR2 is FQNEAQ in the germline V gene (reference sequence). The CDR3 contains 17 residues. V was pared by 0 bases and J by 10 bases, with 12 bases of the junction left unmatched. The CDR3 spells CASSLAVGDRAGSPLHF. In DNA, the CDR3 is TGTGCCAGCAGCTTAGCGGTTGGGGACAGAGCTGGATCACCCCTCCACTTT. Filled out from reference TRBV7-9 and TRBJ1-6, the complete variable domain reads DTGVSQNPRHKITKRGQNVTFRCDPISEHNRLYWYRQTLGQGPEFLTYFQNEAQLEKSRLLSDRFSAERPKGSFSTLEIQRTEQGDSAMYLCASSLAVGDRAGSPLHFGNGTRLTVT.

V and J are TRBV6-6 and TRBJ2-3; no reliable D call. The V and J ends lost 4 bases and 5 bases respectively, with 13 bases between them. The CDR3 totals 14 residues. The germline CDR1 and CDR2 sequences are MNHNY and SVGAGI (reference sequence). CDR3 loop: CASSWVRAGDTQYF. Here the CDR3 DNA reads TGTGCCAGCAGTTGGGTCCGCGCAGGAGATACGCAGTATTTT.

The chain joins TRBV7-9 to TRBJ1-4; no definite D call. This CDR3 region has 14 residues. Per the germline V gene, CDR1 is SEHNR and CDR2 is FQNEAQ (reference sequence). Trimming removed 5 bases from V and 3 bases from J, with 10 bases in between. The CDR3 DNA reads as TGTGCCAGCAGCGACCTAGCTTCTAATGAAAAACTGTTTTTT. Its protein is CASSDLASNEKLFF.

The V and J genes are TRBV15 and TRBJ1-1, with 8 bases matching TRBD1. CDR1 and CDR2 from the germline V gene are LNHNV and YYDKDF (reference sequence). With V trimmed by 4 bases and J by 3 bases, 10 bases remained unmatched. This CDR3 contains 16 residues. As DNA, the CDR3 is TGTGCCACCAGCAAATCCCAGGGGGCGCTTGACACTGAAGCTTTCTTT. This translates into CATSKSQGALDTEAFF.

DNA for the CDR3: TGTGCCAGCAGCGTAGACAATTTTGGAAACACCATATATTTT. Protein product: CASSVDNFGNTIYF. V usage is TRBV9 and J usage is TRBJ1-3, with D unclear. The CDR3 is 14 residues long. Between the trimmed V and J ends, which lost 0 bases and 3 bases, there was a span of 7 bases. Germline CDR1 is SGDLS and CDR2 is YYNGEE.

The chain couples TRBV5-4 to TRBJ2-7, with 7 nucleotides matching TRBD2. J gave up 5 bases and V 4 bases, and 15 bases lay outside the gene matches. This CDR3 region has 16 residues. The germline gives CDR1 SGHNT, CDR2 YYREEE (reference sequence). CDR3 sequence reads: CASSPQLRTAGDEQYF. As DNA, the CDR3 is TGTGCCAGCAGCCCGCAACTCCGGACGGCGGGGGACGAGCAGTACTTC.

V is TRBV7-2 and J is TRBJ1-2, with D possibly TRBD1 on 5 matching bases. The CDR3 loop spans 13 amino acids. Looked up from germline, CDR1 is SGHTA and CDR2 is FQGNSA. Trimming stripped 2 bases from V and 4 bases from J, with 8 bases between. The CDR3, as DNA: TGTGCCAGCAGCTTACAGGGTCCCTATGGCTACACCTTC. It is translated as CASSLQGPYGYTF.

The chain links TRBV2 to TRBJ1-6; a weak D match, TRBD1 (5 bases). Germline V CDR1 and CDR2: SNHLY, FYNNEI. The CDR3 covers 13 residues. The ends were cut back, 7 bases at V and 6 bases at J, with 10 bases in the middle. The CDR3 protein is CASKYRTNSPLHF. DNA for the CDR3: TGTGCCAGCAAGTACAGGACTAATTCACCCCTCCACTTT.

The chain is built from TRBV19 and TRBJ1-2, with 8 bases identical to TRBD1. This CDR3 comprises 15 residues. Germline V lookup: CDR1 LNHDA, CDR2 SQIVND (reference sequence). The V segment lost 1 base and the J segment 3 bases; nucleotides outside the gene matches: 4. CDR3 sequence reads: CASSIGTGPDYGYTF. CDR3 DNA sequence: TGTGCCAGTAGTATAGGGACAGGGCCCGACTATGGCTACACCTTC. Full variable domain (remainder filled in from reference TRBV19 and TRBJ1-2): DGGITQSPKYLFRKEGQNVTLSCEQNLNHDAMYWYRQDPGQGLRLIYYSQIVNDFQKGDIAEGYSVSREKKESFPLTVTSAQKNPTAFYLCASSIGTGPDYGYTFGSGTRLTVV.

This chain joins TRBV4-2 and TRBJ2-3, with 15 bases fitting TRBD2. The length of the CDR3 is 18 residues. Germline lookup yields CDR1 LGHNA and CDR2 YNFKEQ. V shed 1 base and J 4 bases; nucleotides not matched to a gene: 6. The CDR3 coding sequence is TGTGCCAGCAGCCAAGTGGGACTAGCGGGGGGTATTTCAGATACGCAGTATTTT. Translating gives CASSQVGLAGGISDTQYF.

This sequence joins TRBV27 and TRBJ1-2, with 7 nucleotides matching TRBD1. The CDR3 spans 13 residues. Per the germline V gene, CDR1 is MNHEY and CDR2 is SMNVEV (reference sequence). V was clipped by 5 bases and J by 6 bases; unmatched bases: 6. CDR3 loop: CASSPRQGHGYTF. Here the CDR3 DNA reads TGTGCCAGCAGTCCCAGACAGGGTCATGGCTACACCTTC.

The V and J genes are TRBV19 and TRBJ1-6; D ambiguous. Germline CDR1 and CDR2: LNHDA and SQIVND (reference sequence). The CDR3 totals 15 residues. V shed 6 bases and J shed 0 bases, with 9 bases lying between them. CDR3: CASSQHSSYNSPLHF. CDR3 nucleotides: TGTGCCAGTAGCCAACACAGCTCCTATAATTCACCCCTCCACTTT.

This chain links TRBV20-1 with TRBJ2-3; 11 positions agree with TRBD1. This CDR3 contains 15 residues. The V gene's germline CDR1 is DFQATT and CDR2 SNEGSKA (reference sequence). The V gene end was trimmed by 3 bases and the J gene end by 2 bases; junction bases not matched to a gene: 4. Written as DNA, the CDR3 is TGCAGTGCTAGTGGGACAGGGGGATTCACAGATACGCAGTATTTT. Translated: CSASGTGGFTDTQYF.

The chain carries TRBV7-9 and TRBJ2-3; D remains ambiguous. Germline V gene lookup returns CDR1 SEHNR and CDR2 FQNEAQ (reference sequence). The V and J ends lost 8 bases and 3 bases respectively, with 15 bases between them. This CDR3 spans 14 amino acids. CDR3 sequence reads: CASRSVDGTDTQYF. Here the CDR3 DNA reads TGTGCCAGCCGAAGTGTCGACGGGACAGATACGCAGTATTTT.

The gene calls are TRBV18 and TRBJ1-2; D possibly corresponds to TRBD1 (6 bases). V lost 2 bases to trimming and J lost 3 bases, with 10 bases between them. Germline values: CDR1 KGHSH, CDR2 LQKENI. The CDR3 length is 14 residues. CDR3 residues: CASSPSTGYYGYTF. As DNA, the CDR3 is TGTGCCAGCTCACCATCCACAGGGTACTATGGCTACACCTTC.

DNA for the CDR3: TGTGCCAGCAGTAAGGACAGTAACTATGGCTACACCTTC. Amino acid sequence: CASSKDSNYGYTF. The chain combines TRBV6-5 with TRBJ1-2; D might be TRBD1 (6 bases). The CDR3 sequence is 13 residues long. Germline CDR1 MNHEY, CDR2 SVGAGI. The V gene lost 5 bases and the J gene lost 1 base, with 8 bases spanning the gap.

This sequence joins TRBV6-5 and TRBJ2-1, with D maybe TRBD1 (6 bases). Between the trimmed V and J ends, which lost 6 bases and 8 bases, there was a span of 20 bases. In germline, CDR1 is MNHEY, CDR2 SVGAGI. This CDR3 is built from 15 residues. The CDR3 spells CASRQGSVYSDEQFF. The CDR3 DNA sequence: TGTGCCAGCAGACAGGGTTCAGTATATAGCGATGAGCAGTTCTTC.

The chain is built from TRBV19 and TRBJ2-1; D possibly corresponds to TRBD2 (5 bases). The V end lost 6 bases, the J end lost 10 bases, and 13 bases lay between the germline ends. CDR3 length: 12 residues. The V gene's germline CDR1 is LNHDA and CDR2 SQIVND (reference sequence). The CDR3 nucleotides read TGTGCCAGTAGCGGGGTCGTGGGAGAGCAGTTCTTC. Protein product: CASSGVVGEQFF.

The chain carries TRBV5-5 and TRBJ2-5; 7 bases are shared with TRBD2. The germline V gene has CDR1 SGHKS and CDR2 YYEKEE (reference sequence). CDR3 length: 13 amino acids. Losses at the gene ends were 4 bases for V and 5 bases for J; bases not matched to a gene: 5. CDR3 sequence reads: CASSPTSSETQYF. The CDR3 bases are TGTGCCAGCAGCCCGACTAGCTCGGAGACCCAGTACTTC.

The chain carries TRBV18 and TRBJ1-1, with a tentative D call TRBD1 (6 bases). This CDR3 is 14 amino acids long. Germline assignment: CDR1 KGHSH and CDR2 LQKENI. V dropped 3 bases and J dropped 6 bases, with 14 bases sitting between them. CDR3 region: CASSPAGANPEAFF. The DNA of the CDR3 is TGTGCCAGCTCACCGGCGGGGGCGAATCCTGAAGCTTTCTTT.

The CDR3 coding sequence is TGTGCCAGCAGCCCTAGAGAGACCCAGTACTTC. As protein: CASSPRETQYF. V is TRBV7-6 and J is TRBJ2-5; no clear D gene. Trimming took off 5 bases at V and 4 bases at J, with 5 bases between the two ends. CDR1 is SGHVS, CDR2 FNYEAQ, per germline. This CDR3 comprises 11 residues.

The gene calls are TRBV12-3 or TRBV12-4 and TRBJ1-2; D gene unclear. The CDR3 consists of 13 residues. V dropped 1 base and J dropped 4 bases, with 7 bases sitting between them. The CDR3 region has the DNA TGTGCCAGCAGTTTAGACAGAGTCTATGGCTACACCTTC. Translating it yields CASSLDRVYGYTF.